Listed below are T cell receptor beta chains from one sample, sequenced in a study of CD8+CD57+ T cells in acquired aplastic anemia. TCRdb re-called the reads through MiXCR, storing one row per CDR3 protein. Of 150,000 to 200,000 distinct CDR3 sequences in the sample, 55% to 70% were seen once. Source material: sorted CD4+, CD8+, or CD8+CD57+ T cells (not recorded which) from PBMCs. The receptors stem from a human donor in good health. The conserved cysteine and the conserved F or W are not part of the CDR3 here. Fields, in order: clone size, V gene, CDR3 protein. The listing skips clone size in some rows; elsewhere it reads once, few, many or a size class.

clone_size: NA
v_call: TRBV7-8
cdr3_aa: ASSLFPGSYEQY

clone_size: NA
v_call: TRBV6-2/TRBV6-3
cdr3_aa: ASSHQGSSGANVLT

clone_size: few
v_call: TRBV7-2
cdr3_aa: ASRAGLAGSSGANVLT

clone_size: many
v_call: TRBV7-9
cdr3_aa: ASSQQGASYNEQF

clone_size: NA
v_call: TRBV10-3
cdr3_aa: AITLTGEGYT

clone_size: NA
v_call: TRBV5-1
cdr3_aa: ASRSVSSGNTIY

clone_size: NA
v_call: TRBV19
cdr3_aa: ASSLWGRNTEAF

clone_size: NA
v_call: TRBV9
cdr3_aa: ASSGTLAGEQF

clone_size: NA
v_call: TRBV29-1
cdr3_aa: SVVGAAAYEQY

clone_size: NA
v_call: TRBV10-3
cdr3_aa: ASSYSLGTNEKLF

clone_size: few
v_call: TRBV7-6
cdr3_aa: ASSLHEKLF

clone_size: few
v_call: TRBV20-1
cdr3_aa: SARGGEAQPQH

clone_size: many
v_call: TRBV7-6
cdr3_aa: ASSLGTGKYTEAF

clone_size: NA
v_call: TRBV20-1
cdr3_aa: SARVPDRAGNTIY

clone_size: NA
v_call: TRBV6-5
cdr3_aa: ASSYRTSSYNEQF

clone_size: NA
v_call: TRBV12-3/TRBV12-4
cdr3_aa: ASRASEGEQY

clone_size: few
v_call: TRBV9
cdr3_aa: ASSVGGGGLGGELF

clone_size: NA
v_call: TRBV12-3/TRBV12-4
cdr3_aa: ASSRAGTRETQY

clone_size: NA
v_call: TRBV6-1
cdr3_aa: ASAAGDVSNQPQH

clone_size: few
v_call: TRBV29-1
cdr3_aa: SVAGAGEGYT

clone_size: NA
v_call: TRBV7-9
cdr3_aa: ASSPGLAKDTQY

clone_size: NA
v_call: TRBV10-3
cdr3_aa: AISARGPTYEQY

clone_size: NA
v_call: TRBV7-9
cdr3_aa: ASSGLAGADTGELF

clone_size: once
v_call: TRBV19
cdr3_aa: ASRQINTGELF

clone_size: NA
v_call: TRBV12-3/TRBV12-4
cdr3_aa: ASSYFDSRPGALH

clone_size: few
v_call: TRBV29-1
cdr3_aa: SVEVAALRRKY

clone_size: few
v_call: TRBV10-3
cdr3_aa: AISLDSTPLH

clone_size: NA
v_call: TRBV10-3
cdr3_aa: AISEPGVGQPQH

clone_size: NA
v_call: TRBV9
cdr3_aa: ASSVESWGEETQY

clone_size: NA
v_call: TRBV19
cdr3_aa: ASKSQGSYNEQF

clone_size: few
v_call: TRBV25-1
cdr3_aa: ASSDRDRDGYT

clone_size: NA
v_call: TRBV25-1
cdr3_aa: ACSQGYEQY

clone_size: NA
v_call: TRBV15
cdr3_aa: ATSMQAVSTDTQY

clone_size: many
v_call: TRBV27
cdr3_aa: ASSFGTAYEQY

clone_size: NA
v_call: TRBV10-1
cdr3_aa: ACSESSVGETQY

clone_size: NA
v_call: TRBV28
cdr3_aa: ASSSGDRNEQF

clone_size: NA
v_call: TRBV6-1
cdr3_aa: ASSESLSTDTQY

clone_size: NA
v_call: TRBV10-1
cdr3_aa: ASSASPRTTYNEQF

clone_size: few
v_call: TRBV27
cdr3_aa: ASSLGIRPYNEQF